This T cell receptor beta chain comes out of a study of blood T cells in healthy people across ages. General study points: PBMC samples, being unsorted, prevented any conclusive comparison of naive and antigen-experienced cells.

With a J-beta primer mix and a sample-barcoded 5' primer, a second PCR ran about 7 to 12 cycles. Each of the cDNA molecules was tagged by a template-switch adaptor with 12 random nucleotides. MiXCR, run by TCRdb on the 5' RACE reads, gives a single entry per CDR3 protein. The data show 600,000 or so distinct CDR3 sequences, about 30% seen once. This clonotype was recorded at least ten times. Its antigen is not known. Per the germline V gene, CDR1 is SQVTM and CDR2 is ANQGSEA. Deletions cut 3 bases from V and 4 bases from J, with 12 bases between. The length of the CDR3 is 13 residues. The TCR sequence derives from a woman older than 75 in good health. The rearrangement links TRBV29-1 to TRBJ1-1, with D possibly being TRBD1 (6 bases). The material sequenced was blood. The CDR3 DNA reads TGCAGCGTTGATCGAACAGGGTCCACTGAAGCTTTCTTT. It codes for CSVDRTGSTEAFF. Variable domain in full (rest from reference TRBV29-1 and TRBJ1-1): SAVISQKPSRDICQRGTSLTIQCQVDSQVTMMFWYRQQPGQSLTLIATANQGSEATYESGFVIDKFPISRPNLTFSTLTVSNMSPEDSSIYLCSVDRTGSTEAFFGQGTRLTVV.